Described below is a single T cell receptor beta chain sequence and its context. Its target is unknown. The assay was immunoSEQ multiplex PCR, and TCRdb's table has in-frame clones only and misses some. Here the sample spans 40,000 to 55,000 clones, 78% being singletons. This record belongs to a study of pediatric ulcerative colitis. The overall study: Ulcerative colitis patients had pancolitis or left-sided colitis, with confirming histology. Broader study findings: Ulcerative colitis patients shared more blood-rectal clones than controls. Blood-derived T cells may be present in rectal pinch biopsies. A couple of rectal clonotypes were found only in ulcerative colitis patients, all of them.

Rectal tissue came from one to two pinch biopsies taken at colonoscopy. The germline gives CDR1 SGHNT, CDR2 YYREEE (reference sequence). Trimming at V came to 3 bases and at J to 5 bases, leaving 8 bases not matched to a gene. The CDR3 extends over 16 amino acids. The clonotype originates from a girl aged 5-17 years with moderate ulcerative colitis. Source material: gut tissue. V and J are TRBV5-4 and TRBJ2-2, with TRBD2 matching 9 bases. CDR3 in DNA: TGTGCCAGCAGCTCCGCGGGGGGGCGAGGTACCGGGGAGCTGTTTTTT. Protein product: CASSSAGGRGTGELFF.